Listed here are 6 T cell receptor beta chains from one sample, sequenced in a study of blood T cell repertoires in COVID-19. The assay was immunoSEQ multiplex PCR, and TCRdb's table has in-frame clones only and misses some. Among 200,000 or so clones listed, about 88% were seen once. The sample was peripheral blood. These receptors were obtained from a man aged 50 or older with COVID-19, enrolled during active disease.

The chain uses TRBV5-6 and TRBJ2-3; D perhaps matches TRBD2 (6 bases). The CDR3 contains 13 residues. V was pared by 4 bases and J by 3 bases, with 9 bases between. CDR1 SGHDT and CDR2 YYEEEE come from the germline V gene. The CDR3 DNA is TGTGCCAGCAGCGCGCGGGAAACAGATACGCAGTATTTT. Amino acids: CASSARETDTQYF. Full variable domain (rest looked up from reference TRBV5-6 and TRBJ2-3): DAGVTQSPTHLIKTRGQQVTLRCSPKSGHDTVSWYQQALGQGPQFIFQYYEEEERQRGNFPDRFSGHQFPNYSSELNVNALLLGDSALYLCASSARETDTQYFGPGTRLTVL.

This clone has just a few counts. Sequence at one end of the junction differs from germline and may be a read error. The chain has TRBV4-1 and TRBJ1-3; D is possibly TRBD1 (6 bases). Germline V gene data show CDR1 as MGHRA and CDR2 as YSYEKL. This CDR3 has 11 amino acids. DNA for the CDR3: TGCGCCAGCAGCCAAGCCGGGACATGGGTTTTT. It codes for CASSQAGTWVF.

The chain links TRBV6-2 or TRBV6-3 to TRBJ2-1; 8 bases align to TRBD1. The CDR3 totals 14 residues. V was clipped by 6 bases and J by 7 bases; unmatched bases: 8. Per the germline V gene, CDR1 is MNHEY and CDR2 is SVGEGT. CDR3 in DNA: TGTGCCAGCAGCCGAGGACAGGGCGAAAATGAGCAGTTCTTC. It codes for CASSRGQGENEQFF.

This clone was recorded only once. The CDR3 protein is CASSASGGEQYF. The CDR3 bases are TGTGCCAGCAGCGCCTCCGGGGGCGAGCAGTACTTC. V gene TRBV9 combines with J gene TRBJ2-7; D may be TRBD2 (6 bases). The germline V and J ends were trimmed by 3 bases and 6 bases, with 10 bases remaining between them. Germline V CDR1 and CDR2: SGDLS, YYNGEE. This CDR3 region has 12 residues.

Notes on this clone: The sample carries other DNA sequences with the same CDR3. This rearrangement joins TRBV9 to TRBJ2-7; 7 bases fit TRBD2. The CDR3 spans 14 residues. Germline V lookup: CDR1 SGDLS, CDR2 YYNGEE. J lost 2 bases, V lost 0 bases, and 2 bases had no gene match. In DNA form, the CDR3 reads TGTGCCAGCAGCGTAGGGGGAGGGACCTACGAGCAGTACTTC. Its protein product is CASSVGGGTYEQYF.

The chain has TRBV19 and TRBJ2-1; D possibly uses TRBD1 or TRBD2 (9 bases each). The CDR3 runs 19 residues. The V gene's germline CDR1 is LNHDA and CDR2 SQIVND (reference sequence). Deletions cut 4 bases from V and 4 bases from J, with 26 bases between. The CDR3 is CASSKGTGNSGSAYNEQFF. The CDR3 region has the DNA TGTGCCAGTAGTAAAGGGACAGGGAATAGCGGGAGCGCATACAATGAGCAGTTCTTC. Looking up the rest from reference TRBV19 and TRBJ2-1 gives the full variable domain: DGGITQSPKYLFRKEGQNVTLSCEQNLNHDAMYWYRQDPGQGLRLIYYSQIVNDFQKGDIAEGYSVSREKKESFPLTVTSAQKNPTAFYLCASSKGTGNSGSAYNEQFFGPGTRLTVL.